A selection of T cell receptor beta chains follows, all from one sample in a study of T cell changes during pregnancy in multiple sclerosis. Method: immunoSEQ multiplex PCR; TCRdb's copy keeps in-frame clones and lacks some. The sample gives 85,000 to 120,000 clones, more than 80% of which show up once; around 1.6% is in the top ten. The starting material was peripheral blood, obtained before pregnancy. The receptor source for this set is a female donor with multiple sclerosis, enrolled in a pregnancy study. The CDR3 runs from the conserved cysteine through the conserved F or W. The D gene is left open where the match is weak. Size is stated for part of the rows, as once, few or many counts, or as a class when the clone is expanded.

J: TRBJ2-3
size: NA
V: TRBV11-3
D: TRBD2
length: 16
DNA: TGTGCCAGCAGCTTGACGACTAGCGGGGTCACAGATACGCAGTATTTT
CDR3: CASSLTTSGVTDTQYF

J: TRBJ2-1
size: NA
V: TRBV19
D: TRBD2
length: 14
DNA: TGTGCCAGCACCCGCGGGACTAGCGGGAAAGAGCAGTTCTTC
CDR3: CASTRGTSGKEQFF

J: TRBJ2-3
size: NA
V: TRBV2
D: TRBD2
length: 14
DNA: TGTGCCAGCAGGGTTGGGACTAGTGGGAGTACGCAGTATTTT
CDR3: CASRVGTSGSTQYF

J: TRBJ2-5
size: NA
V: TRBV30
D: NA
length: 16
DNA: TGTGCCTGGATTACCGGAGCGGAAAACCCTCAAGAGACCCAGTACTTC
CDR3: CAWITGAENPQETQYF

J: TRBJ2-1
size: NA
V: TRBV7-3
D: NA
length: 15
DNA: TGTGCCAGCAGCCGGGGACTGCGAAATCAAATGAGTCAGTTCTTC
CDR3: CASSRGLRNQMSQFF

J: TRBJ2-1
size: NA
V: TRBV5-4
D: TRBD2
length: 17
DNA: TGTGCCAGCAGCTCTGCCGGCGGGACTAGCGGAAGCAATGAGCAGTTCTTC
CDR3: CASSSAGGTSGSNEQFF

J: TRBJ2-5
size: NA
V: TRBV2
D: TRBD2
length: 12
DNA: TGTGCCATAGGACTAGCGGGGGAGACCCAGTACTTC
CDR3: CAIGLAGETQYF

J: TRBJ1-3
size: NA
V: TRBV19
D: NA
length: 16
DNA: TGTGCCAGTAGTATAGGCAGGGTCTCCTCTGGAAACACCATATATTTT
CDR3: CASSIGRVSSGNTIYF

J: TRBJ2-3
size: medium-sized
V: TRBV11-2
D: NA
length: 13
DNA: TGTGCCAGCAGCGGCGGAGGTACGGATACGCAGTATTTT
CDR3: CASSGGGTDTQYF

J: TRBJ2-5
size: NA
V: TRBV5-1
D: TRBD1
length: 16
DNA: TGCGCCAGCAGAGGCGGGACAGGGATGTTTCAAGAGACCCAGTACTTC
CDR3: CASRGGTGMFQETQYF

J: TRBJ1-2
size: NA
V: TRBV6-1
D: NA
length: 15
DNA: TGTGCCACCGTGGGGGGAACCCTCTTTAACTATGGCTACACCTTC
CDR3: CATVGGTLFNYGYTF

J: TRBJ1-1
size: NA
V: TRBV18
D: NA
length: 14
DNA: TGTGCCAGCTCAAACAGGGAAGGGAACACTGAAGCTTTCTTT
CDR3: CASSNREGNTEAFF

J: TRBJ2-3
size: NA
V: TRBV9
D: NA
length: 13
DNA: TGTGCCAGCAGCGTAAATTCGGCAGATACGCAGTATTTT
CDR3: CASSVNSADTQYF

J: TRBJ1-2
size: NA
V: TRBV27
D: NA
length: 13
DNA: TGTGCCAGCAGTTACGGGGGTAACTATGGCTACACCTTC
CDR3: CASSYGGNYGYTF

J: TRBJ2-1
size: NA
V: TRBV2
D: NA
length: 13
DNA: TGTGCCAGCGTACACCCTCCCAGAAATGAGCAGTTCTTC
CDR3: CASVHPPRNEQFF

J: TRBJ2-7
size: NA
V: TRBV5-1
D: NA
length: 12
DNA: TGCGCCAGCACCTCCTCAGGGTACGAGCAGTACTTC
CDR3: CASTSSGYEQYF

J: TRBJ2-7
size: NA
V: TRBV30
D: NA
length: 13
DNA: TGTGCCTGGAGGGGAACGGGGTCCTACGAGCAGTACTTC
CDR3: CAWRGTGSYEQYF

J: TRBJ1-2
size: NA
V: TRBV28
D: NA
length: 14
DNA: TGTGCCAGCAGTTTGGGCTCAGCTAACTATGGCTACACCTTC
CDR3: CASSLGSANYGYTF

J: TRBJ2-4
size: NA
V: TRBV27
D: NA
length: 14
DNA: TGTGCCAGCAGTTTATCAGGGGGCAAAAACATTCAGTACTTC
CDR3: CASSLSGGKNIQYF

J: TRBJ1-5
size: NA
V: TRBV27
D: NA
length: 13
DNA: TGTGCCAGCAGTTTTGGAGGGAATCAGCCCCAGCATTTT
CDR3: CASSFGGNQPQHF

J: TRBJ2-5
size: NA
V: TRBV25-1
D: TRBD1
length: 17
DNA: TGTGCCAGCAGTGAATACTCCCTCGGGACAGGGGCCAGGATGCAGTACTTC
CDR3: CASSEYSLGTGARMQYF

J: TRBJ2-7
size: NA
V: TRBV7-8
D: TRBD1
length: 16
DNA: TGTGCCAGCAGTAATCCGCTCCAGGGACAGAAATACGAGCAGTACTTC
CDR3: CASSNPLQGQKYEQYF

J: TRBJ2-1
size: few
V: TRBV5-1
D: TRBD1
length: 15
DNA: TGCGCCAGCAGCTCCGGGACAGGGGTTTACGATGAGCAGTTCTTC
CDR3: CASSSGTGVYDEQFF

J: TRBJ2-1
size: NA
V: TRBV6-5
D: TRBD2
length: 16
DNA: TGTGCCAGCAGTTCGGCACTAGCGGGGAGTTATAATGAGCAGTTCTTC
CDR3: CASSSALAGSYNEQFF

J: TRBJ1-2
size: few
V: TRBV10-1
D: TRBD1
length: 14
DNA: TGCGCCACCCGATTGACAGGGTCGGGCTATGGCTACACCTTC
CDR3: CATRLTGSGYGYTF

J: TRBJ2-1
size: NA
V: TRBV9
D: TRBD2
length: 16
DNA: TGTGCCAGCAGCGTAGAGATAGCGGGAGGGCCGATTGAGCAGTTCTTC
CDR3: CASSVEIAGGPIEQFF

J: TRBJ2-1
size: NA
V: TRBV13
D: NA
length: 16
DNA: TGTGCCAGCAGCCCTAATTGGGGGGGGGCCCCCAATGAGCAGTTCTTC
CDR3: CASSPNWGGAPNEQFF

J: TRBJ2-4
size: once
V: TRBV5-8
D: NA
length: 19
DNA: TGTGCCAGCAGCTTGGCCCTTTTTACAGGGCTTAGTTCCAAAAACATTCAGTACTTC
CDR3: CASSLALFTGLSSKNIQYF

J: TRBJ1-1
size: NA
V: TRBV11-3
D: TRBD1
length: 16
DNA: TGTGCCAGCAGCCCAGGGGGACAGAGTCCTAACACTGAAGCTTTCTTT
CDR3: CASSPGGQSPNTEAFF

J: TRBJ2-5
size: NA
V: TRBV9
D: TRBD2
length: 17
DNA: TGTGCCAGCAGCGTAGCTCCGACTAGCGGTAGACATGGGACCCAGTACTTC
CDR3: CASSVAPTSGRHGTQYF

J: TRBJ2-7
size: once
V: TRBV7-2
D: TRBD2
length: 16
DNA: TGTGCCAGCAGCCCCCGGACTAGCGGGATAAACGGCGAGCAGTACTTC
CDR3: CASSPRTSGINGEQYF

J: TRBJ2-2
size: NA
V: TRBV7-8
D: TRBD2
length: 17
DNA: TGTGCCAGCAGCTTGGTACCGGGGGGGCCTTTGACCGGGGAGCTGTTTTTT
CDR3: CASSLVPGGPLTGELFF

J: TRBJ1-6
size: NA
V: TRBV7-3
D: NA
length: 14
DNA: TGTGCCAGCAGCTTACAGGGAACAAATTCACCCCTCCACTTT
CDR3: CASSLQGTNSPLHF

J: TRBJ1-1
size: NA
V: TRBV10-3
D: TRBD1
length: 13
DNA: TGTGCCATCAGTGGAGGACAGGGCCATGAAGCTTTCTTT
CDR3: CAISGGQGHEAFF

J: TRBJ1-4
size: NA
V: TRBV6-1
D: TRBD1
length: 16
DNA: TGTGCCAGCAGTGAAGCGGGGACAGGGTGGTCCGAAAAACTGTTTTTT
CDR3: CASSEAGTGWSEKLFF

J: TRBJ2-7
size: NA
V: TRBV7-9
D: NA
length: 14
DNA: TGTGCCAGCAGCTTAGTACTCGAGCCGTACGAGCAGTACTTC
CDR3: CASSLVLEPYEQYF

J: TRBJ1-1
size: NA
V: TRBV28
D: NA
length: 14
DNA: TGTGCCAGCAGCCCACCCCATGGAGCCGCTGAAGCTTTCTTT
CDR3: CASSPPHGAAEAFF

J: TRBJ2-7
size: NA
V: TRBV15
D: TRBD2
length: 16
DNA: TGTGCCACCAGCAGCGGACTAGCGGGGGGCACCTACGAGCAGTACTTC
CDR3: CATSSGLAGGTYEQYF

J: TRBJ1-2
size: NA
V: TRBV6-5
D: NA
length: 16
DNA: TGTGCCAGCAGTTCCGGTAGAAGACAGAGATTCTATGGCTACACCTTC
CDR3: CASSSGRRQRFYGYTF

J: TRBJ1-1
size: NA
V: TRBV19
D: NA
length: 12
DNA: TGTGCCAGTAGTAGAAGACAGAGTGAAGCTTTCTTT
CDR3: CASSRRQSEAFF

J: TRBJ1-2
size: NA
V: TRBV5-6
D: TRBD1
length: 16
DNA: TGTGCCAGCAGCCGAGACTTCAACGGACAGGGGTATGGCTACACCTTC
CDR3: CASSRDFNGQGYGYTF